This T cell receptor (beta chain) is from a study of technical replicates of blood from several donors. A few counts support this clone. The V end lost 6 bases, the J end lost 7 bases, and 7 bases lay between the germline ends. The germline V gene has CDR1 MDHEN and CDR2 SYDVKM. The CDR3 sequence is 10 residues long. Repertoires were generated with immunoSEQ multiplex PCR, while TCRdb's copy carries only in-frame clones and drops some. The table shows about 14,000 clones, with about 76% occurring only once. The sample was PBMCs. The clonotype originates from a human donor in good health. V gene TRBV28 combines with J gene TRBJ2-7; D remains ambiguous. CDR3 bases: TGTGCCAGCAGCCTTGTGGAGCAGTACTTC. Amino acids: CASSLVEQYF. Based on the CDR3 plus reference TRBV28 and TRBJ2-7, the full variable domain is DVKVTQSSRYLVKRTGEKVFLECVQDMDHENMFWYRQDPGLGLRLIYFSYDVKMKEKGDIPEGYSVSREKKERFSLILESASTNQTSMYLCASSLVEQYFGPGTRLTVT.